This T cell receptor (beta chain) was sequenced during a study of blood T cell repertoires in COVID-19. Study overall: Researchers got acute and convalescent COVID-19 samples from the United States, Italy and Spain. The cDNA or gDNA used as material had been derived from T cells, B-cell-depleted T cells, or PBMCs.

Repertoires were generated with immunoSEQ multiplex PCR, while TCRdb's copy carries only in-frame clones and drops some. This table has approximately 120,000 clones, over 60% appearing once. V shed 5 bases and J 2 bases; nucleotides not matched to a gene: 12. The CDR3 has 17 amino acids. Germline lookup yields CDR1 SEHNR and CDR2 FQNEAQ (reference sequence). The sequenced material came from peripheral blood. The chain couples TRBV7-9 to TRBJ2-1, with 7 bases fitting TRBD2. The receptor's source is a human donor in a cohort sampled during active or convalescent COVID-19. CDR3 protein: CASSDSRGSGPYNEQFF. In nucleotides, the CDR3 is TGTGCCAGCAGCGATTCACGGGGTAGCGGGCCCTACAATGAGCAGTTCTTC.